This T cell receptor beta chain stems from a study of cytomegalovirus exposure and HLA in healthy donors. The CDR3 is made up of 20 amino acids. With 4 bases clipped from V and 3 bases from J, the junction kept 20 bases outside the gene matches. Germline lookup yields CDR1 MRHNA and CDR2 SNTAGT. PCR primers comprised 60 Vbeta and 13 Jbeta primers. The repertoire was sequenced with immunoSEQ multiplex PCR; TCRdb's copy has only in-frame clones and lacks some. The repertoire has about 220,000 clones, more than 75% of them found once; the top ten carry approximately 5.3%. Sequencing was performed on PBMCs. The chain joins TRBV6-4 to TRBJ2-1; the match to TRBD2 covers 8 bases. This clonotype was obtained from a middle-aged woman in good health and CMV-seropositive. The CDR3 is CASSGAAGVTFLAYYNEQFF. CDR3 coding DNA: TGTGCCAGCAGTGGTGCAGCGGGAGTGACCTTTCTCGCATACTACAATGAGCAGTTCTTC.